This TCR beta chain was sequenced for a study of CD8+ T cells in alopecia areata. Starting from PBMCs, sorting isolated CD4+ and CD8+ T cells. This clone was seen a handful of times. Following RNA extraction, reverse transcription yielded cDNA that acted as the sequencing template. The table came from immunoSEQ multiplex PCR; TCRdb's copy has only in-frame clones and leaves some out. The sample includes about 110,000 clones, roughly 55% of them seen just once. Source material: NKG2D-low CD8+ T cells sorted from blood. This receptor was taken from a human donor with alopecia areata.

The CDR3 DNA reads as TGTGCCAGCAGTGAAGCGTCAGGTGTCAGGACAGATACGCAGTATTTT. This encodes CASSEASGVRTDTQYF. This chain uses TRBV6-1 with TRBJ2-3, with D uncertain. Deletions cut 0 bases from V and 3 bases from J, with 13 bases between. The length of the CDR3 is 16 residues. Germline V gives CDR1 MNHNS, CDR2 SASEGT.